A selection of T cell receptor beta chains follows, all from one sample in a study of blood T cell repertoires in COVID-19. The repertoire was sequenced with immunoSEQ multiplex PCR; TCRdb's copy has only in-frame clones and lacks some. The data show around 130,000 clones, 80% to 90% seen once. Sequencing was carried out using peripheral blood. The receptors stem from a human donor in a cohort sampled during active COVID-19. Each CDR3 is given with its conserved first and last residue. Each record gives: CDR3 protein, CDR3 DNA, V gene, D gene, J gene, clone size. The D gene is left open where the match is weak. Not every row has a clone size; where given, it reads once, few, many or a size class.

CDR3 protein: CASSQPGTNYGYTF
CDR3 DNA: TGCGCCAGCAGCCAACCCGGTACTAACTATGGCTACACCTTC
V gene: TRBV4-1
D gene: -
J gene: TRBJ1-2
clone size: few

CDR3 protein: CAINGQGQDEQYF
CDR3 DNA: TGTGCCATCAATGGACAGGGACAGGACGAGCAGTACTTC
V gene: TRBV10-3
D gene: TRBD1
J gene: TRBJ2-7
clone size: -

CDR3 protein: CASSSGTGYEKLFF
CDR3 DNA: TGTGCCAGCAGTTCCGGGACAGGGTACGAAAAACTGTTTTTT
V gene: TRBV11-2
D gene: TRBD1
J gene: TRBJ1-4
clone size: -

CDR3 protein: CASSLTSGQETQYF
CDR3 DNA: TGTGCCAGCAGCCTGACTAGCGGCCAAGAGACCCAGTACTTC
V gene: TRBV3-1/TRBV3-2
D gene: TRBD2
J gene: TRBJ2-5
clone size: few

CDR3 protein: CAISVGAKQYF
CDR3 DNA: TGTGCCATCAGCGTGGGAGCCAAGCAGTACTTC
V gene: TRBV10-3
D gene: -
J gene: TRBJ2-7
clone size: -

CDR3 protein: CASSTGTGLVYGYTF
CDR3 DNA: TGTGCCAGCAGTACCGGGACAGGGCTGGTCTATGGCTACACCTTC
V gene: TRBV27
D gene: TRBD1
J gene: TRBJ1-2
clone size: -

CDR3 protein: CASSIGTVSYEQYF
CDR3 DNA: TGTGCCAGTAGTATAGGCACTGTCTCCTACGAGCAGTACTTC
V gene: TRBV19
D gene: -
J gene: TRBJ2-7
clone size: -

CDR3 protein: CASSPDRGRLETQYF
CDR3 DNA: TGTGCCAGCAGCCCGGACAGGGGGCGCTTAGAGACCCAGTACTTC
V gene: TRBV5-4
D gene: TRBD1
J gene: TRBJ2-5
clone size: -

CDR3 protein: CASSSMGQRTDTQYF
CDR3 DNA: TGTGCCAGCAGCAGTATGGGACAGCGCACAGATACGCAGTATTTT
V gene: TRBV11-2
D gene: TRBD1
J gene: TRBJ2-3
clone size: -

CDR3 protein: CASSGTVFVQYF
CDR3 DNA: TGTGCCAGCAGTGGGACTGTGTTCGTGCAGTACTTC
V gene: TRBV2
D gene: -
J gene: TRBJ2-7
clone size: -

CDR3 protein: CASSRVQGAGGTDTQYF
CDR3 DNA: TGCGCCAGCAGCCGGGTACAGGGGGCGGGTGGCACAGATACGCAGTATTTT
V gene: TRBV4-1
D gene: TRBD1
J gene: TRBJ2-3
clone size: -

CDR3 protein: CASSPRRLAGAIYEQYF
CDR3 DNA: TGTGCCAGCAGCCCTAGACGGCTAGCGGGGGCGATCTACGAGCAGTACTTC
V gene: TRBV7-2
D gene: TRBD2
J gene: TRBJ2-7
clone size: few

CDR3 protein: CASSLPDRLYGYTF
CDR3 DNA: TGTGCCAGCAGCTTACCCGACAGACTCTATGGCTACACCTTC
V gene: TRBV5-5
D gene: -
J gene: TRBJ1-2
clone size: -

CDR3 protein: CASSLEGRMAGLTANEQFF
CDR3 DNA: TGTGCCAGCAGCCTCGAAGGGCGGATGGCCGGACTAACCGCCAATGAGCAGTTCTTC
V gene: TRBV28
D gene: -
J gene: TRBJ2-1
clone size: -

CDR3 protein: CASSQGSGIGETQYF
CDR3 DNA: TGTGCCAGCAGCCAAGGTTCAGGGATTGGGGAGACCCAGTACTTC
V gene: TRBV3-1/TRBV3-2
D gene: -
J gene: TRBJ2-5
clone size: -

CDR3 protein: CASSPMGPYEQYF
CDR3 DNA: TGTGCCAGCTCTCCGATGGGCCCCTACGAGCAGTACTTC
V gene: TRBV18
D gene: -
J gene: TRBJ2-7
clone size: -

CDR3 protein: CATSKKSSGNTIYF
CDR3 DNA: TGTGCCACCAGTAAAAAGAGCTCTGGAAACACCATATATTTT
V gene: TRBV15
D gene: -
J gene: TRBJ1-3
clone size: -

CDR3 protein: CASSLRPAPNEKLFF
CDR3 DNA: TGTGCCAGCAGCTTAAGGCCAGCGCCTAATGAAAAACTGTTTTTT
V gene: TRBV13
D gene: -
J gene: TRBJ1-4
clone size: -

CDR3 protein: CASSFNSGGYNEQFF
CDR3 DNA: TGTGCCAGCAGCTTTAATAGCGGGGGTTACAATGAGCAGTTCTTC
V gene: TRBV7-2
D gene: TRBD2
J gene: TRBJ2-1
clone size: few

CDR3 protein: CASRAGGAGNYGYTF
CDR3 DNA: TGTGCCAGCAGGGCAGGGGGCGCGGGGAACTATGGCTACACCTTC
V gene: TRBV2
D gene: TRBD1
J gene: TRBJ1-2
clone size: -

CDR3 protein: CASSLDQGPTTEAFF
CDR3 DNA: TGCGCCAGCAGCTTGGACCAGGGGCCGACAACTGAAGCTTTCTTT
V gene: TRBV5-1
D gene: -
J gene: TRBJ1-1
clone size: -

CDR3 protein: CASSINGGDYTF
CDR3 DNA: TGTGCCAGTAGTATCAACGGGGGGGACTACACCTTC
V gene: TRBV19
D gene: -
J gene: TRBJ1-2
clone size: -

CDR3 protein: CASSFRDRGDTQYF
CDR3 DNA: TGTGCCAGCAGTTTCCGGGACAGGGGGGATACGCAGTATTTT
V gene: TRBV27
D gene: TRBD1
J gene: TRBJ2-3
clone size: few

CDR3 protein: CAISAQDRMGTEQYF
CDR3 DNA: TGTGCCATCAGTGCCCAAGACAGGATGGGGACCGAGCAGTACTTC
V gene: TRBV10-3
D gene: -
J gene: TRBJ2-7
clone size: -

CDR3 protein: CASSSQSGGRYNEQFF
CDR3 DNA: TGTGCCAGCAGTTCCCAGAGCGGGGGGAGGTACAATGAGCAGTTCTTC
V gene: TRBV6-2/TRBV6-3
D gene: TRBD2
J gene: TRBJ2-1
clone size: -

CDR3 protein: CASSDGLPAGGTGELFF
CDR3 DNA: TGTGCCAGCAGCGACGGACTCCCCGCGGGGGGGACCGGGGAGCTGTTTTTT
V gene: TRBV5-6
D gene: TRBD2
J gene: TRBJ2-2
clone size: few

CDR3 protein: CASSISGGANNEQFF
CDR3 DNA: TGTGCCAGCAGTATTAGCGGGGGGGCGAACAATGAGCAGTTCTTC
V gene: TRBV27
D gene: TRBD2
J gene: TRBJ2-1
clone size: -